The clone carrying this TCR beta chain was observed at least ten times. The data derive from a study of CD8+CD57+ T cells in acquired aplastic anemia. Researchers used genomic DNA as the template to profile TCR beta VDJ and CDR3. TCRdb independently ran MiXCR on the reads; one entry per CDR3 protein. The data hold around 430,000 distinct CDR3 sequences, with around 30% observed a single time. Patients selected for sequencing had displayed CD8+CD57+ cell expansion by flow cytometry. The CDR3 loop spans 14 amino acids. Trimming stripped 6 bases from V and 7 bases from J, with 15 bases between. Looked up from germline, CDR1 is SNHLY and CDR2 is FYNNEI.

The sample was sorted CD4+, CD8+, or CD8+CD57+ T cells (not recorded which) from PBMCs. J is TRBJ1-4 and V is TRBV2; a possible D gene is TRBD1 (5 bases). The origin of this receptor is a human donor with aplastic anemia. The CDR3 reads CASRPGRGLEKLFF. In DNA form, the CDR3 reads TGTGCCAGCAGACCGGGACGGGGTCTTGAAAAACTGTTTTTT.